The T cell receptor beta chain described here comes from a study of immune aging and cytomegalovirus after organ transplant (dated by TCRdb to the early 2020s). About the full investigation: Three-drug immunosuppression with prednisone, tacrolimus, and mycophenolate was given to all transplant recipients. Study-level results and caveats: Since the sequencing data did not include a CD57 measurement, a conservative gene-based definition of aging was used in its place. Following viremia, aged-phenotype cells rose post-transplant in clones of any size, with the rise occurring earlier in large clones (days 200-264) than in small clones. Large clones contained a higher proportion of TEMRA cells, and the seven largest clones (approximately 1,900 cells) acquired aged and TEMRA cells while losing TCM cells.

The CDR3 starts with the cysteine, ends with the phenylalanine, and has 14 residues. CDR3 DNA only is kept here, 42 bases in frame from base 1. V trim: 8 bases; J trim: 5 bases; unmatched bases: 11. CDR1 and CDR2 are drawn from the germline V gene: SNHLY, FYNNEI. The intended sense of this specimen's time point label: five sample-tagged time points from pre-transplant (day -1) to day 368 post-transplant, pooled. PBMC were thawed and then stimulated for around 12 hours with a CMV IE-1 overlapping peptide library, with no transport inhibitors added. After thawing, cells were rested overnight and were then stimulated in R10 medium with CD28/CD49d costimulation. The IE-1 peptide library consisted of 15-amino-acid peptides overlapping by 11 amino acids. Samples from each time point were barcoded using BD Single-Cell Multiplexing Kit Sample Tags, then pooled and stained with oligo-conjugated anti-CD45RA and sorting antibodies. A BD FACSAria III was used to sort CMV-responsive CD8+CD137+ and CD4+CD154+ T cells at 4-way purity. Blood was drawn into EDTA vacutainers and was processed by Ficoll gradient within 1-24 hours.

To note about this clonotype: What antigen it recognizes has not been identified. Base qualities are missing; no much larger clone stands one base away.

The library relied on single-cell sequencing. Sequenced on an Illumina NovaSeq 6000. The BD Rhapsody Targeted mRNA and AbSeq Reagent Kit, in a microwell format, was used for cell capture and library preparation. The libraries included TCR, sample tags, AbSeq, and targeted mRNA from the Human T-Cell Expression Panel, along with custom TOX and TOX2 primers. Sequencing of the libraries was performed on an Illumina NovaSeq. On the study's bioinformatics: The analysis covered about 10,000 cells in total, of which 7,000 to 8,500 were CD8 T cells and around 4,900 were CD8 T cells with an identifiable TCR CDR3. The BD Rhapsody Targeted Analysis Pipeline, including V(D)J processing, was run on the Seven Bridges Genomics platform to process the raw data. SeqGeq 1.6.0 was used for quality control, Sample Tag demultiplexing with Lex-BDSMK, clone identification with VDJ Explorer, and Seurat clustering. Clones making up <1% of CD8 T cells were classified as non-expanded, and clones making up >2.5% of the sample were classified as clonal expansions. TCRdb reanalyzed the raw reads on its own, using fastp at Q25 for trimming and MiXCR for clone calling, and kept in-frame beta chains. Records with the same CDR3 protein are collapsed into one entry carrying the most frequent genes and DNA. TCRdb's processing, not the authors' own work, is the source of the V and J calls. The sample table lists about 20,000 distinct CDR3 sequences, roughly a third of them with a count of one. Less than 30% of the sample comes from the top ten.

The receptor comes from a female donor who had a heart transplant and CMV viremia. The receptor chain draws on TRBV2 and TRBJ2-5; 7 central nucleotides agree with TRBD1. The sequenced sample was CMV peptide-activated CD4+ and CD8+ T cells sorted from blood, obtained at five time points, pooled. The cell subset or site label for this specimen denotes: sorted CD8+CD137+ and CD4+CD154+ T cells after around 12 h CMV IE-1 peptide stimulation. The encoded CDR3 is CASGAGGLRETQYF. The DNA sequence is TGTGCCAGCGGTGCAGGGGGTTTGAGGGAGACCCAGTACTTC.